The rows below give T cell receptor beta chains drawn from one sample of a study of cytomegalovirus exposure and HLA in healthy donors. Sequencing was performed with immunoSEQ multiplex PCR; in TCRdb, only in-frame clones are kept and a portion is missing. The sample has some 160,000 clones, 70% to 80% seen once. The sample comprised PBMCs. All receptors derive from a middle-aged woman in good health and CMV-seronegative. CDR3s include the opening cysteine and the closing phenylalanine or tryptophan. A D gene is named only where the DNA matches it firmly. Size values are once, few and many counts, or a class for expanded clones, and some rows have none.

clone_size: NA; v_call: TRBV6-1; d_call: NA; j_call: TRBJ1-1; cdr3_aa: CASSHVIGANTEAFF; cdr3_nt: TGTGCCAGCAGTCACGTCATCGGTGCGAACACTGAAGCTTTCTTT
clone_size: NA; v_call: TRBV19; d_call: NA; j_call: TRBJ1-6; cdr3_aa: CASRGPTSPLHF; cdr3_nt: TGTGCCAGTAGGGGGCCAACTTCACCCCTCCACTTT
clone_size: NA; v_call: TRBV25-1; d_call: NA; j_call: TRBJ1-4; cdr3_aa: CASSEGGEITVKLFF; cdr3_nt: TGTGCCAGCAGTGAGGGGGGGGAAATTACGGTAAAACTGTTTTTT
clone_size: NA; v_call: TRBV28; d_call: NA; j_call: TRBJ1-5; cdr3_aa: CASSPGGGSESQPQHF; cdr3_nt: TGTGCCAGCAGCCCTGGGGGAGGGAGTGAGAGTCAGCCCCAGCATTTT
clone_size: NA; v_call: TRBV10-2; d_call: TRBD2; j_call: TRBJ2-3; cdr3_aa: CASVVNGGADTQYF; cdr3_nt: TGCGCCAGCGTGGTTAACGGGGGGGCCGATACGCAGTATTTT
clone_size: NA; v_call: TRBV19; d_call: TRBD1; j_call: TRBJ1-5; cdr3_aa: CASSVWTGRDQPQHF; cdr3_nt: TGTGCCAGTAGTGTTTGGACAGGGAGGGATCAGCCCCAGCATTTT
clone_size: NA; v_call: TRBV29-1; d_call: NA; j_call: TRBJ2-5; cdr3_aa: CSVEDNTGFQETQYF; cdr3_nt: TGCAGCGTTGAAGACAACACAGGGTTCCAAGAGACCCAGTACTTC
clone_size: NA; v_call: TRBV13; d_call: TRBD2; j_call: TRBJ2-5; cdr3_aa: CASSLDHLLAGGETQYF; cdr3_nt: TGTGCCAGCAGCTTAGACCACCTACTAGCGGGAGGGGAGACCCAGTACTTC
clone_size: NA; v_call: TRBV20-1; d_call: NA; j_call: TRBJ1-1; cdr3_aa: CSASPRAEAFF; cdr3_nt: TGCAGTGCCTCCCCGAGAGCTGAAGCTTTCTTT
clone_size: once; v_call: TRBV10-3; d_call: NA; j_call: TRBJ1-3; cdr3_aa: CAISEFQGNTIYF; cdr3_nt: TGTGCCATCAGTGAGTTTCAGGGAAACACCATATATTTT
clone_size: NA; v_call: TRBV7-2; d_call: NA; j_call: TRBJ1-1; cdr3_aa: CASSPGGRGTYGAFF; cdr3_nt: TGTGCCAGCAGCCCCGGGGGGAGGGGGACCTATGGAGCTTTCTTT
clone_size: NA; v_call: TRBV2; d_call: NA; j_call: TRBJ2-5; cdr3_aa: CASSLTGYQETQYF; cdr3_nt: TGTGCCAGCAGCCTTACAGGGTACCAAGAGACCCAGTACTTC
clone_size: few; v_call: TRBV7-3; d_call: TRBD1; j_call: TRBJ1-5; cdr3_aa: CASSSQGGFDSNQPQHF; cdr3_nt: TGTGCCAGCAGCTCACAGGGGGGGTTTGATAGCAATCAGCCCCAGCATTTT
clone_size: few; v_call: TRBV14; d_call: TRBD2; j_call: TRBJ2-5; cdr3_aa: CASSQVTLNQWREHGPETQYF; cdr3_nt: TGTGCCAGCAGCCAAGTGACTTTAAATCAATGGCGGGAGCATGGTCCAGAGACCCAGTACTTC
clone_size: NA; v_call: TRBV11-2; d_call: NA; j_call: TRBJ1-5; cdr3_aa: CASSLQGWGNQPQHF; cdr3_nt: TGTGCCAGCAGCTTACAGGGTTGGGGCAATCAGCCCCAGCATTTT
clone_size: few; v_call: TRBV5-4; d_call: NA; j_call: TRBJ2-1; cdr3_aa: CASSRAATQFF; cdr3_nt: TGTGCCAGCAGCCGAGCGGCCACGCAGTTCTTC
clone_size: NA; v_call: TRBV7-9; d_call: NA; j_call: TRBJ1-2; cdr3_aa: CASSFADSPYGYTF; cdr3_nt: TGTGCCAGCAGCTTTGCGGACAGCCCGTATGGCTACACCTTC
clone_size: few; v_call: TRBV5-1; d_call: NA; j_call: TRBJ1-3; cdr3_aa: CASSQFPPATEDTIYF; cdr3_nt: TGCGCCAGCAGCCAGTTCCCTCCAGCTACGGAGGACACCATATATTTT
clone_size: few; v_call: TRBV5-6; d_call: NA; j_call: TRBJ2-7; cdr3_aa: CASSLVTGYEQYF; cdr3_nt: TGTGCCAGCAGCTTGGTTACAGGCTACGAGCAGTACTTC
clone_size: NA; v_call: TRBV27; d_call: NA; j_call: TRBJ2-3; cdr3_aa: CAASARQGGTDTQYF; cdr3_nt: TGTGCCGCAAGCGCTAGGCAGGGTGGCACAGATACGCAGTATTTT
clone_size: NA; v_call: TRBV5-1; d_call: NA; j_call: TRBJ1-3; cdr3_aa: CASSTQGTGNTIYF; cdr3_nt: TGCGCCAGCAGCACCCAGGGCACTGGAAACACCATATATTTT
clone_size: NA; v_call: TRBV7-9; d_call: TRBD1; j_call: TRBJ2-5; cdr3_aa: CASSRQGIQETQYF; cdr3_nt: TGTGCCAGCAGCCGACAGGGGATACAAGAGACCCAGTACTTC
clone_size: NA; v_call: TRBV11-3; d_call: NA; j_call: TRBJ1-2; cdr3_aa: CASSLVGRGYGYTF; cdr3_nt: TGTGCCAGCAGCCTTGTAGGCAGGGGCTATGGCTACACCTTC